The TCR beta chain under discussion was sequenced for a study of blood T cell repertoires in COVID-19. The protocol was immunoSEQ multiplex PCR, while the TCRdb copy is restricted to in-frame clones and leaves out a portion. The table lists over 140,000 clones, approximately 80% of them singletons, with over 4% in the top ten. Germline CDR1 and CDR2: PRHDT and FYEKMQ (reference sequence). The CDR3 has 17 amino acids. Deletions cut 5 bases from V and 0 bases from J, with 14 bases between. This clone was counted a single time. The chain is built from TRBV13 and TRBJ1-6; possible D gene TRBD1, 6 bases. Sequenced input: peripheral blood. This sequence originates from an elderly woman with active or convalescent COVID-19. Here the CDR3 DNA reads TGTGCCAGCAGCCTCGGACAGATTAGCTCCTATAATTCACCCCTCCACTTT. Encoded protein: CASSLGQISSYNSPLHF. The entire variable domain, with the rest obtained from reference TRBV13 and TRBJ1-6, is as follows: AAGVIQSPRHLIKEKRETATLKCYPIPRHDTVYWYQQGPGQDPQFLISFYEKMQSDKGSIPDRFSAQQFSDYHSELNMSSLELGDSALYFCASSLGQISSYNSPLHFGNGTRLTVT.